This T cell receptor beta chain was profiled in a study of shared clonotypes between healthy human individuals. A deep-level run was used for the assay. Here immunoSEQ multiplex PCR was the method, and the copy in TCRdb shows in-frame clones only, minus some. The sample records 2 million to 2.5 million clones, about 90% being singletons. This clone was detected once. As yet, its antigen is unknown. Germline assignment: CDR1 SGHNT and CDR2 YYREEE (reference sequence). V was pared by 1 base and J by 6 bases, with 10 bases between. CDR3 length: 14 residues. Study-level results: Across a few donors, naive CD4 shared about 5%, naive CD8 more than 3%, memory CD4 approximately 2.5%, memory CD8 0.4%. Non-shared clonotypes showed lower generation probabilities than clonotypes common to all four donors.

The receptor comes from a man between 18 and 35 years old in good health. Some clones in this sample may be carry-over from other donors' samples. V is TRBV5-4 and J is TRBJ2-2, with unresolved D. Source material: naive CD4+ T cells from PBMCs. Subset in this sample: CD45RA+ positively selected. CDR3 region: CASSLKKGSGELFF. Written as DNA, the CDR3 is TGTGCCAGCAGCTTGAAGAAGGGTTCCGGGGAGCTGTTTTTT.